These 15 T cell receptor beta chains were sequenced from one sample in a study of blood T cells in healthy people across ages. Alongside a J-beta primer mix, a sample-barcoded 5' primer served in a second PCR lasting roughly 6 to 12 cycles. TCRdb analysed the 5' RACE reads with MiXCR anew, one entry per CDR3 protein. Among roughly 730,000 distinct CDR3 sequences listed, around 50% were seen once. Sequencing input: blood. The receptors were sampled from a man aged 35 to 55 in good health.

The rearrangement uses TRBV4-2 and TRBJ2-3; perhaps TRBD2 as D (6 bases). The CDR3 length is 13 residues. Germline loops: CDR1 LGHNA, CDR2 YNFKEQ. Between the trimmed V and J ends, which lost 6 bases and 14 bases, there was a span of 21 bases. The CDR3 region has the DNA TGTGCCAGCAGTCTATACTTGCGGGGATACGCGTATTTT. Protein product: CASSLYLRGYAYF.

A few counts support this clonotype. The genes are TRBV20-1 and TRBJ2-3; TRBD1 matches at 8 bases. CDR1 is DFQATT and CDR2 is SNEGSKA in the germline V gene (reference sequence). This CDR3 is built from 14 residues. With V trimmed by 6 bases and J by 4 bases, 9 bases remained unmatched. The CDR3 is CSAPGQGFADTQYF. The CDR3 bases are TGCAGTGCCCCAGGACAGGGCTTCGCAGATACGCAGTATTTT.

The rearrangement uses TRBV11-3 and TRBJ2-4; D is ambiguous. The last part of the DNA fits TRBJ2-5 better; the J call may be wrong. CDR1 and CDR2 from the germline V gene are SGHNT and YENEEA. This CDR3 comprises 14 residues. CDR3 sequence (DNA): TGTGCCAGCAGCTCGCCCAAGACGCAAGAGACCCAGTACTTC. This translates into CASSSPKTQETQYF.

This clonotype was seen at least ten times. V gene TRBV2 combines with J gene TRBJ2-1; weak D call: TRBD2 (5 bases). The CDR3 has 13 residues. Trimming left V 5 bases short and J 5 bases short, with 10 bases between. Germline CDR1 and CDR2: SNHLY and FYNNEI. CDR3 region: CASSKDSNNEQFF. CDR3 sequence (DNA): TGTGCCAGCAGTAAGGACTCGAACAATGAGCAGTTCTTC.

The CDR3 spells CASSYSKGERGYTF. CDR3 sequence (DNA): TGTGCCAGCAGTTACTCGAAGGGCGAACGTGGCTACACCTTC. The chain links TRBV6-2 or TRBV6-3 to TRBJ1-2; D gene unclear. V lost 0 bases, J lost 7 bases, and 12 bases lay in between. Germline values: CDR1 MNHEY, CDR2 SVGEGT. The CDR3 sequence is 14 residues long.

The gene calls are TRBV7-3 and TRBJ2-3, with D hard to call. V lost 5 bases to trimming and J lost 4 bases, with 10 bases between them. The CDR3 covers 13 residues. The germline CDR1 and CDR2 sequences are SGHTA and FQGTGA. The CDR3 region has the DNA TGTGCCAGCAGCCCGAATTATGCAGATACGCAGTATTTT. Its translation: CASSPNYADTQYF.

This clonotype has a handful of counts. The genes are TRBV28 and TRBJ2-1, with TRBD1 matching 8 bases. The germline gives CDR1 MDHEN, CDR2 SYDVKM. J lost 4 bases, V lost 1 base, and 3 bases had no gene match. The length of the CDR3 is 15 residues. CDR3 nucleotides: TGTGCCAGCAGTTTATATGGGACAGGATACAATGAGCAGTTCTTC. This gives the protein CASSLYGTGYNEQFF.

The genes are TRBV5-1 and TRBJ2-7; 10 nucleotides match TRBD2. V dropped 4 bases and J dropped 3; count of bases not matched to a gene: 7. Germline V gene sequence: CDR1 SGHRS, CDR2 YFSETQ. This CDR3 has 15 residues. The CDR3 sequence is CASSVLTSGYYEQYF. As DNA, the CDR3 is TGCGCCAGCAGCGTCCTGACTAGCGGGTACTACGAGCAGTACTTC.

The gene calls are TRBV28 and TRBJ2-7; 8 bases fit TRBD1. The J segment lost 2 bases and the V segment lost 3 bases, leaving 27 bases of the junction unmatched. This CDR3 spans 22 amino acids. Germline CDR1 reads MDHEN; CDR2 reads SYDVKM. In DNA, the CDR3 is TGTGCCAGCAGTTTTGGTATCAGGGGGCGATCGAGCAACAGATTGCCTACCTACGAGCAGTACTTC. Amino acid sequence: CASSFGIRGRSSNRLPTYEQYF.

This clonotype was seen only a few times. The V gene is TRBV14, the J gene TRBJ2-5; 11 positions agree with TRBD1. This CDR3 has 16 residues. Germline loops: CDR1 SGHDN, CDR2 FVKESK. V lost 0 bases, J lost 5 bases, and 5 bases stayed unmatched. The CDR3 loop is CASSQDYGQGAETQYF. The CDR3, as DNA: TGTGCCAGCAGCCAAGATTACGGACAGGGGGCGGAGACCCAGTACTTC.

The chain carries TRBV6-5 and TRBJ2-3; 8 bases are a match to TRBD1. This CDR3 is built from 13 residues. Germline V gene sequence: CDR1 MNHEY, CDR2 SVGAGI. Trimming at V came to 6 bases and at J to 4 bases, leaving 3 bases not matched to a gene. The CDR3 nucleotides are TGTGCCAGCAGACCACAGGGGGCAGATACGCAGTATTTT. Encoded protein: CASRPQGADTQYF.

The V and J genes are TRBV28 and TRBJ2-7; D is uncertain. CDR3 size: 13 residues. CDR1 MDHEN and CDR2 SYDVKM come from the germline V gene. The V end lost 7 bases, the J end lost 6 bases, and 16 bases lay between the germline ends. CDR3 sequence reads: CASTTDGVSEQYF. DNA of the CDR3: TGTGCCAGCACGACCGATGGGGTCTCCGAGCAGTACTTC. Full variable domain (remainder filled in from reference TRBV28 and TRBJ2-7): DVKVTQSSRYLVKRTGEKVFLECVQDMDHENMFWYRQDPGLGLRLIYFSYDVKMKEKGDIPEGYSVSREKKERFSLILESASTNQTSMYLCASTTDGVSEQYFGPGTRLTVT.

The CDR3 DNA sequence: TGCAGTGCTAGAGATAGCAGGACAGGACAACTCTCCTACGAGCAGTACTTC. As protein: CSARDSRTGQLSYEQYF. The J gene is TRBJ2-7, the V gene TRBV20-1; 7 positions match TRBD1. The CDR3 totals 17 residues. The trim removed 0 bases at V and 0 bases at J, leaving 11 bases unmatched. Germline V gene lookup returns CDR1 DFQATT and CDR2 SNEGSKA (reference sequence).

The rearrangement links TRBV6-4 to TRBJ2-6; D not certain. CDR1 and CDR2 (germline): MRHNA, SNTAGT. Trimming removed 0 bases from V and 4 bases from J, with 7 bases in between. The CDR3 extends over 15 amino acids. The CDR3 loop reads CASSDSGSGANVLTF. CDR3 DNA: TGTGCCAGCAGTGACTCGGGGTCCGGGGCCAACGTCCTGACTTTC.

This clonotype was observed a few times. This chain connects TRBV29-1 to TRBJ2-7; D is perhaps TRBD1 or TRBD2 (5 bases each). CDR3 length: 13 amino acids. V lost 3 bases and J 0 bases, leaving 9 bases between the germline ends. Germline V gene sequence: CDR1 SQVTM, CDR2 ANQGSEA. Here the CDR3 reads CSVDWGSSYEQYF. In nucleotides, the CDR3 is TGCAGCGTTGACTGGGGGAGCTCCTACGAGCAGTACTTC.